This TCR beta chain came from a study of response to subunit inactivated influenza vaccine. Regarding the study as a whole: The authors suggested that every seasonal influenza vaccination recruits few new T cells.

About this clonotype itself: What it binds is unknown.

V shed 4 bases and J 3 bases; nucleotides not matched to a gene: 5. CDR1 and CDR2 (germline): SGHVS, FNYEAQ. The length of the CDR3 is 15 residues. TCRdb fed the RT-PCR reads into MiXCR, producing one record per CDR3 protein. The sample includes about 520,000 distinct CDR3 sequences, roughly 7.6% of them seen just once. The sample here was PBMCs from blood, taken around 25 months after vaccination. This chain joins TRBV7-6 and TRBJ2-7, with 11 bases fitting TRBD1. This sequence was found in a man between 50 and 69 years old who received an inactivated influenza vaccine. The CDR3 is CASSSRTGGFYEQYF. CDR3 nucleotides: TGTGCCAGCAGCTCCAGGACAGGGGGCTTCTACGAGCAGTACTTC.